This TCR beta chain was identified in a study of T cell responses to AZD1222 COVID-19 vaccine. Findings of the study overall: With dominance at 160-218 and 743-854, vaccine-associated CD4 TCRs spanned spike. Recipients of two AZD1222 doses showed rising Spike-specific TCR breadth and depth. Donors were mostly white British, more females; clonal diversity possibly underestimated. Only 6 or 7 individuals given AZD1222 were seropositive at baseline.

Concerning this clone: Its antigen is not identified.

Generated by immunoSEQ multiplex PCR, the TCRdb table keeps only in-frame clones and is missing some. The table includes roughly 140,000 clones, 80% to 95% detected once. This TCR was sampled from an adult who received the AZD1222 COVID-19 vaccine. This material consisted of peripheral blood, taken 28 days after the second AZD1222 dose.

For the CDR3, the DNA is TGTGCCACCAGTGCCCGGGGAACTGTCCCCTACGAGCAGTACTTC. It codes for CATSARGTVPYEQYF. V usage is TRBV24-1 and J usage is TRBJ2-7, with D maybe TRBD2 (5 bases). Germline assignment: CDR1 KGHDR and CDR2 SFDVKD. This CDR3 has 15 amino acids. V was clipped by 5 bases and J by 2 bases, with 15 bases between them.